This entry features one T cell receptor beta chain sequence. Its antigen is still unknown. This record comes from a study of persistence of HIV-infected CD4 T cells. Cells were stimulated nonspecifically with anti-CD3/anti-CD28 magnetic beads. Sorting selected CD4+ T cells upregulating both CD40 ligand and CD69. The libraries were made with immunoSEQ version 4 in survey mode. Measured with immunoSEQ multiplex PCR; TCRdb has only the in-frame clones, and not every one. The sample includes 40,000 to 55,000 clones, about 87% of them seen just once. Germline assignment: CDR1 KGHSH and CDR2 LQKENI. The germline V and J ends were trimmed by 2 bases and 0 bases, with 11 bases remaining between them. This CDR3 spans 15 amino acids.

The V call is TRBV18, the J call TRBJ2-7; D not certain. The origin of this receptor is an adult woman with HIV who was CMV-seropositive. Sequences were derived from CD4+ T cells sorted from PBMCs after approximately 19-hour stimulation, sampled from a patient who received antiretroviral therapy. In DNA form, the CDR3 reads TGTGCCAGCTCACCAGACGGCGGCACCTCCTACGAGCAGTACTTC. Its protein product is CASSPDGGTSYEQYF.